The rows below give T cell receptor beta chains drawn from one sample of a study of cytomegalovirus exposure and HLA in healthy donors. Clones were read by immunoSEQ multiplex PCR, and TCRdb kept only the in-frame ones, dropping some. The sample shows 110,000 to 150,000 clones, roughly 75% of them seen only once. Material: PBMCs. These receptors were collected from a female donor in good health and CMV-seronegative. The CDR3 runs from the conserved cysteine through the conserved F or W. A D gene is named only where the DNA matches it firmly. Rows may omit the clone size; those that give it use once, few, many or a size class.

TRBJ2-6,TRBV6-4,.,.,16,CASSGQPGAGANVLTF,TGTGCCAGCAGTGGACAGCCAGGAGCTGGGGCCAACGTCCTGACTTTC
TRBJ2-5,TRBV28,.,TRBD1,13,CASNAGGTETQYF,TGTGCCAGCAATGCAGGGGGAACAGAGACCCAGTACTTC
TRBJ2-7,TRBV11-2,once,TRBD2,16,CASSLEYAGTIYEQYF,TGTGCCAGCAGCTTAGAATACGCCGGGACTATCTACGAGCAGTACTTC
TRBJ2-1,TRBV10-1,.,TRBD1,13,CASSDRQGSPQFF,TGCGCCAGCAGTGATAGACAGGGTTCTCCGCAGTTCTTC
TRBJ2-7,TRBV2,.,TRBD1,15,CASSTTGEISYEQYF,TGTGCCAGCAGTACCACAGGGGAAATATCCTACGAGCAGTACTTC
TRBJ2-2,TRBV18,few,TRBD1,15,CASSPTGANTGELFF,TGTGCCAGCTCGCCTACAGGGGCGAACACCGGGGAGCTGTTTTTT
TRBJ1-2,TRBV15,.,TRBD1,16,CATSRHRGSALYGYTF,TGTGCCACCAGCAGACACAGGGGGAGCGCTCTCTATGGCTACACCTTC
TRBJ2-7,TRBV15,.,.,14,CATSPRITAHEQYF,TGTGCCACCAGCCCCAGGATAACTGCCCACGAGCAGTACTTC
TRBJ1-6,TRBV7-9,few,TRBD1,17,CASSFDRGLSYNSPLHF,TGTGCCAGCAGCTTCGACAGGGGCTTATCCTATAATTCACCCCTCCACTTT
TRBJ1-5,TRBV9,.,TRBD1,14,CASSRQGGNQPQHF,TGTGCCAGCAGTCGACAGGGTGGCAATCAGCCCCAGCATTTT
TRBJ1-6,TRBV28,.,.,14,CASSLNTYNSPLHF,TGTGCCAGCAGCCTTAATACCTATAATTCACCCCTCCACTTT
TRBJ2-1,TRBV19,once,.,14,CASSIGTLRNEQFF,TGTGCCAGTAGTATAGGGACTCTGAGGAATGAGCAGTTCTTC
TRBJ1-3,TRBV7-9,few,.,14,CASSLDRSGNTIYF,TGTGCCAGCAGCTTAGACAGGAGCGGAAACACCATATATTTT
TRBJ2-7,TRBV5-1,.,TRBD1,15,CASSLEGTGGYEQYF,TGCGCCAGCAGCTTGGAGGGGACAGGGGGCTACGAGCAGTACTTC
TRBJ2-7,TRBV11-2,.,.,12,CASSPPVYEQYF,TGTGCCAGCAGCCCCCCGGTCTACGAGCAGTACTTC
TRBJ2-7,TRBV7-6,.,.,14,CASSFGPGDYEQYF,TGTGCCAGCAGCTTTGGTCCAGGGGACTACGAGCAGTACTTC
TRBJ1-2,TRBV29-1,.,.,12,CSVVGQIYGYTF,TGCAGCGTTGTGGGGCAGATCTATGGCTACACCTTC
TRBJ2-7,TRBV13,.,.,13,CASSFATHYEQYF,TGTGCCAGCAGCTTTGCGACTCATTACGAGCAGTACTTC
TRBJ2-1,TRBV6-4,once,.,14,CASSLEGSSNEQFF,TGTGCCAGCAGCCTAGAAGGTAGCAGCAATGAGCAGTTCTTC
TRBJ1-4,TRBV5-1,.,TRBD1,15,CASSPQTGLSEKLFF,TGCGCCAGCAGCCCCCAGACAGGGCTCAGTGAAAAACTGTTTTTT
TRBJ2-3,TRBV11-2,.,.,15,CASSGQGYDTDTQYF,TGTGCCAGCAGCGGGCAGGGGTATGACACAGATACGCAGTATTTT
TRBJ1-2,TRBV7-9,.,.,13,CASSLAHRVGYTF,TGTGCCAGCAGCTTAGCCCACAGGGTCGGCTACACCTTC
TRBJ2-1,TRBV7-9,.,.,14,CASGPGLGFAEQFF,TGTGCCAGCGGCCCCGGGTTAGGATTCGCTGAGCAGTTCTTC
TRBJ1-2,TRBV27,.,.,15,CASTRDSTHYYGYTF,TGTGCCAGCACCCGTGACAGCACCCACTACTATGGCTACACCTTC
TRBJ2-2,TRBV5-1,.,TRBD2,17,CASRSGLAATNTGELFF,TGCGCCAGCAGGTCGGGCCTAGCGGCGACGAACACCGGGGAGCTGTTTTTT
TRBJ1-1,TRBV7-2,.,.,13,CASSQTGFTEAFF,TGTGCCAGCAGCCAAACAGGGTTCACTGAAGCTTTCTTT
TRBJ2-5,TRBV11-2,.,.,11,CASSLGVIQYF,TGTGCCAGCAGCTTAGGTGTCATCCAGTACTTC
TRBJ1-4,TRBV7-8,.,.,15,CASSLGAGPNEKLFF,TGTGCCAGCAGCTTAGGGGCAGGTCCTAATGAAAAACTGTTTTTT
TRBJ2-1,TRBV30,.,TRBD2,19,CAWSGDYSDVFLAYNEQFF,TGTGCCTGGAGTGGGGACTACTCCGATGTCTTTCTAGCCTACAATGAGCAGTTCTTC
TRBJ2-7,TRBV6-6,few,.,13,CASSPGTPYEQYF,TGTGCCAGCAGTCCCGGGACTCCCTACGAGCAGTACTTC
TRBJ2-3,TRBV2,.,TRBD1,18,CASRAGTGRERHADTQYF,TGTGCCAGCAGAGCCGGGACAGGGAGAGAGAGGCACGCAGATACGCAGTATTTT
TRBJ2-7,TRBV19,.,TRBD2,14,CASSSSSGSYEQYF,TGTGCCAGTAGTAGTTCTAGCGGGTCCTACGAGCAGTACTTC
TRBJ1-5,TRBV30,.,TRBD1,14,CAWSAGTGIQPQHF,TGTGCCTGGAGTGCCGGGACAGGGATTCAGCCCCAGCATTTT
TRBJ1-5,TRBV2,.,TRBD1,15,CASRGDRVGTQPQHF,TGTGCCAGCAGGGGGGACAGGGTTGGTACTCAGCCCCAGCATTTT
TRBJ2-1,TRBV27,few,TRBD2,14,CASSSQREEDEQFF,TGTGCCAGCAGTTCCCAGCGGGAGGAGGATGAGCAGTTCTTC
TRBJ1-6,TRBV6-4,.,TRBD1,14,CASRQGMYNSPLHF,TGTGCCAGCCGACAGGGGATGTATAATTCACCCCTCCACTTT
TRBJ1-1,TRBV30,few,.,14,CAWSVLSGDTEAFF,TGTGCCTGGAGTGTACTCAGCGGAGACACTGAAGCTTTCTTT
TRBJ1-2,TRBV30,.,TRBD1,16,CAWSGPLRGQGYGYTF,TGTGCCTGGAGTGGGCCCCTGAGGGGACAGGGGTATGGCTACACCTTC
TRBJ2-1,TRBV7-2,.,TRBD2,14,CASSLRTSGSEQFF,TGTGCCAGCAGCCTACGGACTAGCGGGAGTGAGCAGTTCTTC
TRBJ1-3,TRBV6-1,.,.,14,CASLLTGSGNTIYF,TGTGCCAGCCTCTTGACAGGCTCCGGAAACACCATATATTTT
TRBJ1-4,TRBV6-1,.,.,15,CASSEIDRHNEKLFF,TGTGCCAGCAGTGAGATTGACAGGCATAATGAAAAACTGTTTTTT
TRBJ2-7,TRBV7-2,.,TRBD2,18,CASSLDAGVGPSSYEQYF,TGTGCCAGCAGCTTAGATGCGGGAGTGGGCCCTAGCTCCTACGAGCAGTACTTC
TRBJ1-2,TRBV6-5,.,.,13,CASSEDSNYGYTF,TGTGCCAGCAGCGAGGACAGTAACTATGGCTACACCTTC
TRBJ1-1,TRBV7-2,few,TRBD1,16,CASSFGQGALGSEAFF,TGTGCCAGCAGCTTTGGGCAGGGGGCTTTGGGATCTGAAGCTTTCTTT
TRBJ2-1,TRBV30,.,.,19,CAWSVATVTRSNLNNEQFF,TGTGCCTGGAGTGTAGCGACGGTAACTAGGTCGAACTTAAACAATGAGCAGTTCTTC
TRBJ1-5,TRBV28,.,TRBD1,14,CASRTPGGGQPQHF,TGTGCCAGCAGGACCCCAGGGGGTGGTCAGCCCCAGCATTTT
TRBJ2-3,TRBV6-5,.,.,14,CASSGPLSTDTQYF,TGTGCCAGCAGTGGCCCCCTGAGCACAGATACGCAGTATTTT
TRBJ2-2,TRBV7-8,.,.,17,CASSSHPRGRNTGELFF,TGTGCCAGCAGCTCACACCCCCGGGGGAGGAACACCGGGGAGCTGTTTTTT